One and the same sample provided the 17 T cell receptor beta chains below, sequenced in a study of OX40 agonist ivuxolimab in advanced cancers. Clones were sequenced by immunoSEQ multiplex PCR, and TCRdb holds only the in-frame ones, with some missing. Among 63,000 or so clones listed, around 80% were seen once. This sample comprised CD4+ or CD8+ T cells sorted from blood, obtained in a trial of the OX40 agonist ivuxolimab. The receptors here all came from an adult with an advanced solid tumor such as melanoma, head and neck, liver or kidney cancer.

This clone was seen a single time. The chain uses TRBV11-3 and TRBJ2-1; no clear D gene. The V end lost 3 bases, the J end lost 7 bases, and 10 bases lay between the germline ends. CDR1 and CDR2 from the germline V gene are SGHNT and YENEEA. The CDR3 consists of 13 residues. The CDR3 reads CASSLNTRNEQFF. The DNA for the CDR3 is TGTGCCAGCAGCTTGAATACAAGAAATGAGCAGTTCTTC.

The chain employs TRBV19 and TRBJ2-5; perhaps TRBD2 as D (5 bases). CDR3 length: 14 amino acids. Germline CDR1 is LNHDA and CDR2 is SQIVND (reference sequence). The V end lost 3 bases, the J end lost 3 bases, and 11 bases lay between the germline ends. Here the CDR3 reads CASSIIGSEETQYF. The CDR3 nucleotides are TGTGCCAGTAGTATCATAGGTAGCGAAGAGACCCAGTACTTC.

This clone has a handful of counts. The J gene is TRBJ2-2, the V gene TRBV11-2, with D possibly being TRBD1 or TRBD2 (5 bases each). CDR3 length: 14 residues. V lost 3 bases and J 7 bases, leaving 12 bases between the germline ends. Germline V CDR1 and CDR2: SGHAT, FQNNGV. The CDR3 loop is CASSLRGGHGELFF. The CDR3 bases are TGTGCCAGCAGCTTGAGGGGCGGGCACGGGGAGCTGTTTTTT. The full variable domain, rest sourced from reference TRBV11-2 and TRBJ2-2, is EAGVAQSPRYKIIEKRQSVAFWCNPISGHATLYWYQQILGQGPKLLIQFQNNGVVDDSQLPKDRFSAERLKGVDSTLKIQPAKLEDSAVYLCASSLRGGHGELFFGEGSRLTVL.

The J gene is TRBJ2-7, the V gene TRBV27; no definite D call. V gave up 3 bases and J gave up 3 bases, with 6 bases separating them. From germline, CDR1 is MNHEY and CDR2 SMNVEV (reference sequence). The CDR3 is 12 residues long. The DNA for the CDR3 is TGTGCCAGCAGTTTCTGGGGCTACGAGCAGTACTTC. Its protein is CASSFWGYEQYF.

This chain connects TRBV2 to TRBJ2-3; TRBD2 might be the D (6 bases). The CDR3 consists of 14 residues. Germline V lookup: CDR1 SNHLY, CDR2 FYNNEI. Trimming cost V 2 bases and J 6 bases, with 12 bases left between them. This chain's CDR3 is CASSENQGRDTQYF. CDR3 DNA: TGTGCCAGCAGTGAAAACCAAGGGAGGGATACGCAGTATTTT.

The chain couples TRBV5-1 to TRBJ2-1; 8 bases agree with TRBD2. Germline CDR1 is SGHRS and CDR2 is YFSETQ. The V gene end was trimmed by 0 bases and the J gene end by 7 bases; junction bases not matched to a gene: 3. This CDR3 has 14 residues. CDR3 DNA: TGCGCCAGCAGCTTGGCCGGGGGGGGGAATGAGCAGTTCTTC. It specifies CASSLAGGGNEQFF.

V gene TRBV5-1 combines with J gene TRBJ1-6; D ambiguous. V lost 0 bases and J lost 9, with 13 bases in between. Germline loops: CDR1 SGHRS, CDR2 YFSETQ. The CDR3 loop spans 15 amino acids. CDR3 residues: CASSLAVRALSPLHF. The CDR3 DNA reads TGCGCCAGCAGCTTGGCTGTCAGAGCCCTTTCACCCCTCCACTTT.

The chain links TRBV7-2 to TRBJ2-3, with a tentative D call TRBD2 (6 bases). Germline CDR1 is SGHTA and CDR2 is FQGNSA. The CDR3 runs to 19 residues. V gave up 2 bases and J gave up 0 bases, with 21 bases separating them. CDR3 protein: CASSLYVRDLLSSTDTQYF. The CDR3 nucleotides read TGTGCCAGCAGCTTATATGTTCGGGACTTACTTTCTAGCACAGATACGCAGTATTTT.

The gene calls are TRBV25-1 and TRBJ1-2; D is uncertain. CDR3 length: 13 residues. V was cut by 3 bases and J by 4 bases, with 9 bases left in between. In germline, CDR1 is MGHDK, CDR2 SYGVNS. CDR3: CASSDFPSYGYTF. The CDR3 nucleotides read TGTGCCAGCAGTGATTTCCCCTCCTATGGCTACACCTTC.

This clone was counted once. V is TRBV5-1 and J is TRBJ2-1; D gene uncertain. The V gene lost 0 bases and the J gene lost 0 bases, with 13 bases spanning the gap. CDR1 and CDR2 from the germline V gene are SGHRS and YFSETQ. This CDR3 comprises 17 residues. CDR3 amino acids: CASSLVARPNSYNEQFF. The CDR3 bases are TGCGCCAGCAGCTTGGTCGCCAGGCCAAACTCCTACAATGAGCAGTTCTTC.

This clone showed up just a few times. The chain has TRBV11-2 and TRBJ1-1; a possible D gene is TRBD1 (6 bases). Germline CDR1 and CDR2: SGHAT and FQNNGV. V was trimmed by 0 bases and J by 1 base, leaving 12 bases between them. This CDR3 is 16 amino acids long. The CDR3: CASSLDRGGRNTEAFF. The CDR3 nucleotides read TGTGCCAGCAGCTTAGATCGAGGGGGGCGGAACACTGAAGCTTTCTTT.

J is TRBJ2-6 and V is TRBV5-1; 8 nucleotides match TRBD1. Germline V gene sequence: CDR1 SGHRS, CDR2 YFSETQ. This CDR3 has 18 residues. Unmatched junction bases numbered 7, after V lost 0 bases and J lost 2 bases. The CDR3: CASSLVAGGPPGANVLTF. CDR3 nucleotides: TGCGCCAGCAGCTTGGTTGCAGGGGGCCCTCCTGGGGCCAACGTCCTGACTTTC. Full variable domain (rest looked up from reference TRBV5-1 and TRBJ2-6): KAGVTQTPRYLIKTRGQQVTLSCSPISGHRSVSWYQQTPGQGLQFLFEYFSETQRNKGNFPGRFSGRQFSNSRSEMNVSTLELGDSALYLCASSLVAGGPPGANVLTFGAGSRLTVL.

The rearrangement links TRBV18 to TRBJ1-4, with a possible D match to TRBD1 (6 bases). V gave up 6 bases and J gave up 5 bases, with 10 bases separating them. Looked up from germline, CDR1 is KGHSH and CDR2 is LQKENI. The CDR3 loop spans 13 amino acids. DNA for the CDR3: TGTGCCAGCTCGGCAGGGGAAAATGAAAAACTGTTTTTT. It yields the protein CASSAGENEKLFF.

The chain links TRBV5-1 to TRBJ1-1; 11 nucleotides align to TRBD1. Germline CDR1 SGHRS, CDR2 YFSETQ. Unmatched junction bases numbered 3, after V lost 4 bases and J lost 4 bases. This CDR3 is 14 amino acids long. DNA of the CDR3: TGCGCCAGCAGCCTCGGGACAGGGGGCACTGAAGCTTTCTTT. It is translated as CASSLGTGGTEAFF. The whole variable domain, filled in from reference TRBV5-1 and TRBJ1-1, reads KAGVTQTPRYLIKTRGQQVTLSCSPISGHRSVSWYQQTPGQGLQFLFEYFSETQRNKGNFPGRFSGRQFSNSRSEMNVSTLELGDSALYLCASSLGTGGTEAFFGQGTRLTVV.

This clone is categorized as medium-sized. Other nucleotide sequences in the sample specify the same CDR3. V usage is TRBV19 and J usage is TRBJ2-3; a possible D gene is TRBD1 (5 bases). Trimming stripped 2 bases from V and 3 bases from J, with 6 bases between. The CDR3 has 13 residues. Germline V gene data show CDR1 as LNHDA and CDR2 as SQIVND (reference sequence). The CDR3 nucleotides are TGTGCCAGTAGTATACAGGGTACAGATACGCAGTATTTT. It is translated as CASSIQGTDTQYF. Using reference TRBV19 and TRBJ2-3 for the parts outside the CDR3, the full variable domain is DGGITQSPKYLFRKEGQNVTLSCEQNLNHDAMYWYRQDPGQGLRLIYYSQIVNDFQKGDIAEGYSVSREKKESFPLTVTSAQKNPTAFYLCASSIQGTDTQYFGPGTRLTVL.

This clone showed up just a few times. V usage is TRBV6-5 and J usage is TRBJ1-2; the D is unclear. V was pared by 8 bases and J by 0 bases, with 4 bases between. Germline lookup yields CDR1 MNHEY and CDR2 SVGAGI. The CDR3 covers 11 residues. CDR3 residues: CASSTNYGYTF. For the CDR3, the DNA is TGTGCCAGCTCAACTAACTATGGCTACACCTTC.

This chain uses TRBV6-1 with TRBJ2-5; 10 positions agree with TRBD1. Germline assignment: CDR1 MNHNS and CDR2 SASEGT. This CDR3 contains 15 residues. Trimming took 6 bases from V and 0 from J; bases not matched to a gene: 4. CDR3 sequence: CASRPGQGYQETQYF. The CDR3 nucleotides read TGTGCCAGCAGGCCGGGACAGGGGTACCAAGAGACCCAGTACTTC.